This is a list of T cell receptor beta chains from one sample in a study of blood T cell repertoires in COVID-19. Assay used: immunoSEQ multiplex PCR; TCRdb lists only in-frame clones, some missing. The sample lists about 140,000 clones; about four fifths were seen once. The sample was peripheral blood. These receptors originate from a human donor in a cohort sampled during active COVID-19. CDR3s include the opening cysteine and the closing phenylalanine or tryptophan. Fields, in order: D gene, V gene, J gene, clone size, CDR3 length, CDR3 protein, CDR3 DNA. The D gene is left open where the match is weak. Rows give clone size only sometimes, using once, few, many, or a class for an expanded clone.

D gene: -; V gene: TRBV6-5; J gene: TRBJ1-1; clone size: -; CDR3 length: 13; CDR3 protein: CASSYSRITEAFF; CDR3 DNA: TGTGCCAGCAGTTACTCGCGGATAACTGAAGCTTTCTTT
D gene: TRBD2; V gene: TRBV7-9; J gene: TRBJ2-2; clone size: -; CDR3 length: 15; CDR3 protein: CASSPGLAATGELFF; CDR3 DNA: TGTGCCAGCAGCCCGGGACTAGCGGCCACCGGGGAGCTGTTTTTT
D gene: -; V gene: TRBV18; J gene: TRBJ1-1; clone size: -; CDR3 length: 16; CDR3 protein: CASSPLTSLGNTEAFF; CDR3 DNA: TGTGCCAGCTCACCTTTGACAAGCCTTGGGAACACTGAAGCTTTCTTT
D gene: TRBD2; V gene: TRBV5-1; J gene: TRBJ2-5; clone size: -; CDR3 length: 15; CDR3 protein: CASSLGLAAEETQYF; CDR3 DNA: TGCGCCAGCAGCTTGGGACTAGCAGCGGAAGAGACCCAGTACTTC
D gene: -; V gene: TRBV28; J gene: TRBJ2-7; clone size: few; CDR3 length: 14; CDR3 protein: CASSLLGNSYEQYF; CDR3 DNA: TGTGCCAGCAGTTTATTGGGCAACTCCTACGAGCAGTACTTC
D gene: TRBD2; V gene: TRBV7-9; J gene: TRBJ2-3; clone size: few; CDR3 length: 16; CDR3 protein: CASSLGTSVSTDTQYF; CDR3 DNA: TGTGCCAGCAGCTTAGGGACTAGCGTTAGCACAGATACGCAGTATTTT
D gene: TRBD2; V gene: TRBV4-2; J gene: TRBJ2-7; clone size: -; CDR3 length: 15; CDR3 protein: CASSQTSGEVYEQYF; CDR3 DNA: TGTGCCAGCAGCCAGACTAGCGGAGAGGTCTACGAGCAGTACTTC
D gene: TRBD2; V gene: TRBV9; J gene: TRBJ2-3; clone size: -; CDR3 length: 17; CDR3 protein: CASSVVSGLAGGDTQYF; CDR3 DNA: TGTGCCAGCAGCGTAGTTAGCGGACTAGCGGGCGGAGATACGCAGTATTTT
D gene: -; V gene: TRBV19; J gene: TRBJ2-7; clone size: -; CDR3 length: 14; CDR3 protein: CASSSLLASYEQYF; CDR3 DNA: TGTGCCAGTAGTAGCTTACTCGCCTCCTACGAGCAGTACTTC
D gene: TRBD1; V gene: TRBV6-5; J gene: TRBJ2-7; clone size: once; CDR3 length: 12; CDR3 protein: CASNRGLGEQYF; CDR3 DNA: TGTGCCAGCAACAGGGGGCTTGGCGAGCAGTACTTC
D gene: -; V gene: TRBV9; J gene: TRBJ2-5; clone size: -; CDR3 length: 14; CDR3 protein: CASSASWSQETQYF; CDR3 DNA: TGTGCCAGCAGCGCAAGCTGGTCCCAAGAGACCCAGTACTTC
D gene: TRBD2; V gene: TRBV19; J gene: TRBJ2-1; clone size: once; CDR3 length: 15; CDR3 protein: CASSIGLAGNNEQFF; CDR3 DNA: TGTGCCAGTAGTATAGGGCTAGCGGGAAACAATGAGCAGTTCTTC
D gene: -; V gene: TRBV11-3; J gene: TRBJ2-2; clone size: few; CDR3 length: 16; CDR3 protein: CASSLGATMNTGELFF; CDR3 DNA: TGTGCCAGCAGCTTAGGCGCGACTATGAACACCGGGGAGCTGTTTTTT
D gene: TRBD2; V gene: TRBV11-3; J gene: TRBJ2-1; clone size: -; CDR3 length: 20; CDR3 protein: CASSLEGLAGGLPREVEQFF; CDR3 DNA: TGTGCCAGCAGCTTAGAGGGACTAGCGGGAGGGCTCCCCAGGGAAGTTGAGCAGTTCTTC
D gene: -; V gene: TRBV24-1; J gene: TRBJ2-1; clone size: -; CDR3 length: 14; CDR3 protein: CVTSQSGKVYEQFF; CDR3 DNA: TGTGTCACCAGTCAGTCGGGAAAAGTCTATGAGCAGTTCTTC
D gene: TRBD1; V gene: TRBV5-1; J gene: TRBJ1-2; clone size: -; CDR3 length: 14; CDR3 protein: CASSQGQGAFGYTF; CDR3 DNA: TGCGCCAGCAGCCAGGGACAGGGGGCATTTGGCTACACCTTC
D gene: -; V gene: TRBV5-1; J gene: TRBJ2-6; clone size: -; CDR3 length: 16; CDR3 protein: CASSLVPGVGANVLTF; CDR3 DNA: TGCGCCAGCAGTTTGGTTCCGGGGGTAGGGGCCAACGTCCTGACTTTC
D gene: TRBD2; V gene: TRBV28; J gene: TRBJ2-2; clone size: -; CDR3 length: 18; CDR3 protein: CASSLPLRSGPNTGELFF; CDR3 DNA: TGTGCCAGCAGTTTACCACTGCGTAGCGGGCCGAACACCGGGGAGCTGTTTTTT
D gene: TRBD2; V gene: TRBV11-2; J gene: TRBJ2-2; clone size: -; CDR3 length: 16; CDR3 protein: CASSLTSGPLAGELFF; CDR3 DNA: TGTGCCAGCAGCTTGACTAGCGGACCTTTAGCCGGGGAGCTGTTTTTT
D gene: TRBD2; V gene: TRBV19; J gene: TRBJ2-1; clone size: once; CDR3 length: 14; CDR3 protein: CASGGLAGESEQFF; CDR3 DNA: TGTGCCAGTGGTGGACTAGCGGGAGAATCTGAGCAGTTCTTC
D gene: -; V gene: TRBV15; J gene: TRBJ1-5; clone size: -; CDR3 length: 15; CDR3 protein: CATTPGGISNQPQHF; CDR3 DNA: TGTGCCACTACCCCTGGAGGGATCAGCAATCAGCCCCAGCATTTT
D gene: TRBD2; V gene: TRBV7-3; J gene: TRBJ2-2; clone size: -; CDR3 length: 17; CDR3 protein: CASSLTSRRELHGELFF; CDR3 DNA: TGTGCCAGCAGCTTAACGTCGCGGCGGGAGTTACACGGGGAGCTGTTTTTT
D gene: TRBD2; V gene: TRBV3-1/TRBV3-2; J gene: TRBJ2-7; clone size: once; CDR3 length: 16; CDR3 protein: CASSQVGNSGTYEQYF; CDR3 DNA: TGTGCCAGCAGCCAGGTGGGTAATAGCGGGACCTACGAGCAGTACTTC
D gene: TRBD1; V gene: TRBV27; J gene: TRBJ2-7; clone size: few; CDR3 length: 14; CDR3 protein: CASSNRGRVDEQYF; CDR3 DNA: TGTGCCAGCAGTAACAGGGGGCGCGTCGACGAGCAGTACTTC
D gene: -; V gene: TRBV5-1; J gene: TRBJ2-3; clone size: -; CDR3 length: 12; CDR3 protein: CASSLGAPPQYF; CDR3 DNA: TGCGCCAGCAGCTTGGGGGCCCCGCCCCAGTATTTT
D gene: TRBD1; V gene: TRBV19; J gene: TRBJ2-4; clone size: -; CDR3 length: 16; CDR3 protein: CASSSAGTGSSNIQYF; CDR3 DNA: TGTGCCAGTAGTTCGGCCGGGACAGGGTCAAGCAACATTCAGTACTTC
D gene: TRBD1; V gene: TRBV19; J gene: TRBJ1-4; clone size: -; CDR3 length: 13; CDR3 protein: CASHDRGGGKLFF; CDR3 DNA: TGTGCCAGCCACGACAGGGGCGGGGGAAAACTGTTTTTT
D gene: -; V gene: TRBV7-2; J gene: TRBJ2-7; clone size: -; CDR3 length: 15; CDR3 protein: CASSISTGLGYEQYF; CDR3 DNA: TGTGCCAGCAGCATATCCACAGGGTTAGGCTACGAGCAGTACTTC
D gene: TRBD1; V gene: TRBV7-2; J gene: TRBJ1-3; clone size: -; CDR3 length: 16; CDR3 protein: CASSLNEGASGNTIYF; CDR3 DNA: TGTGCCAGCAGCTTAAACGAGGGGGCGTCTGGAAACACCATATATTTT
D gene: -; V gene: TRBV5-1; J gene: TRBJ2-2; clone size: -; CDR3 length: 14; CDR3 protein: CASSLGQNTGELFF; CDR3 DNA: TGCGCCAGCAGCCTAGGACAGAACACCGGGGAGCTGTTTTTT
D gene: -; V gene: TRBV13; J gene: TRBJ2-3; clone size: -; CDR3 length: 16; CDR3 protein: CASSRRPGGAADTQYF; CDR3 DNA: TGTGCCAGCAGCCGCCGGCCGGGCGGGGCCGCAGATACGCAGTATTTT
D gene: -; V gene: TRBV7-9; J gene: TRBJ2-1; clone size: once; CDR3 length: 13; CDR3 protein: CASSSSPIPEQFF; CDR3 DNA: TGTGCCAGCAGCTCAAGCCCCATTCCTGAGCAGTTCTTC
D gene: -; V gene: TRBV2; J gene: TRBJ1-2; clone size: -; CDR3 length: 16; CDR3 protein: CASSEGLGGRGYGYTF; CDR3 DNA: TGTGCCAGCAGTGAAGGATTGGGGGGGCGCGGCTATGGCTACACCTTC
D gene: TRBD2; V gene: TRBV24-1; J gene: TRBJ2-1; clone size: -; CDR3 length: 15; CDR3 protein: CATSAGTSGKVEQFF; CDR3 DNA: TGTGCCACCAGTGCCGGGACTAGCGGGAAAGTTGAGCAGTTCTTC
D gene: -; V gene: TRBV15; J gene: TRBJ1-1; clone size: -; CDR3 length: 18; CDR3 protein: CATSRDQGTGRVNTEAFF; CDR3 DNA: TGTGCCACCAGCAGAGATCAAGGAACAGGGCGGGTGAACACTGAAGCTTTCTTT
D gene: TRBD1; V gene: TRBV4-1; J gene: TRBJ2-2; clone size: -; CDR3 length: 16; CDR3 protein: CASSRPPRQGGGELFF; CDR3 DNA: TGCGCCAGCAGCCGCCCTCCCCGACAGGGGGGCGGGGAGCTGTTTTTT
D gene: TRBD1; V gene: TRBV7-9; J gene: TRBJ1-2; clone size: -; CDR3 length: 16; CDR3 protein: CASSVDRDRVGYGYTF; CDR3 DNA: TGTGCCAGCAGCGTCGACCGGGACAGGGTAGGCTATGGCTACACCTTC
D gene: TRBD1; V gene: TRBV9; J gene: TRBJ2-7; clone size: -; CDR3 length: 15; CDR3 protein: CASSVGQGPSYEQYF; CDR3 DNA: TGTGCCAGCAGCGTAGGACAGGGGCCGAGCTACGAGCAGTACTTC
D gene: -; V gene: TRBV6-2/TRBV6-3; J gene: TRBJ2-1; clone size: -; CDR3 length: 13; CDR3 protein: CASSYGQYNEQFF; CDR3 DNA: TGTGCCAGCAGTTACGGACAGTACAATGAGCAGTTCTTC
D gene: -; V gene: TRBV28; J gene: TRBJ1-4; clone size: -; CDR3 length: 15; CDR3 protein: CASSHGVATNEKLFF; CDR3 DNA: TGTGCCAGCAGCCACGGGGTAGCAACTAATGAAAAACTGTTTTTT
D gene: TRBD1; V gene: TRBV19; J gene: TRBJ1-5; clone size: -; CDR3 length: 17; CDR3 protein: CASSGGTGGWSNQPQHF; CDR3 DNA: TGTGCCAGTAGTGGGGGGACAGGGGGCTGGAGCAATCAGCCCCAGCATTTT